Listed below are T cell receptor beta chains from one sample, sequenced in a study of chemoradiotherapy in HPV16-positive cancers. The assay was immunoSEQ multiplex PCR, and TCRdb's table has in-frame clones only and misses some. This table holds around 2,000 clones, about nine tenths found once. The material was tumor tissue, obtained from a patient who underwent chemoradiotherapy. All receptors come from a human donor with HPV-associated anogenital cancer. CDR3s include the opening cysteine and the closing phenylalanine or tryptophan. D genes are given only for firm matches. Part of the rows lack a size; the others show once, few, many or a class for expanded clones.

V gene	J gene	D gene	clone size	CDR3 DNA	CDR3 protein
TRBV27	TRBJ2-2	.	once	TGTGCCAGCAGTTTCCAAGGCTACACCGGGGAGCTGTTTTTT	CASSFQGYTGELFF
TRBV7-9	TRBJ1-5	.	.	TGTGCCAGCAGCCTAAAGCGGACGAGGGGGAGCAATCAGCCCCAGCATTTT	CASSLKRTRGSNQPQHF
TRBV25-1	TRBJ2-6	.	.	TGTGCCAGCAGTGAAGGGATCTCTGGGGCCAACGTCCTGACTTTC	CASSEGISGANVLTF
TRBV7-9	TRBJ2-1	TRBD1	.	TGTGCCAGCAGCATGGACAGGGAAGCCAATGAGCAGTTCTTC	CASSMDREANEQFF
TRBV12-5	TRBJ1-1	.	.	TGTGCTAGTGGAGCCGAGGGGTACACTGAAGCTTTCTTT	CASGAEGYTEAFF
TRBV2	TRBJ2-7	.	.	TGTGCCAGCTTTGTTGGGGACGAGCAGTACTTC	CASFVGDEQYF
TRBV29-1	TRBJ1-1	.	.	TGCAGCTTATCCGGGACACCGAACACTGAAGCTTTCTTT	CSLSGTPNTEAFF
TRBV6-5	TRBJ2-1	.	.	TGTGCCAGCAGGGGCCGGGGTTTCTTC	CASRGRGFF
TRBV7-6	TRBJ2-5	TRBD1	.	TGTGCCAGCAGCTGGGCAGGGGGCTCAGAGACCCAGTACTTC	CASSWAGGSETQYF
TRBV10-3	TRBJ1-5	.	.	TGTGCCATCAGTGAGGTATCAGGGAGCAATCAGCCCCAGCATTTT	CAISEVSGSNQPQHF
TRBV4-3	TRBJ2-1	.	.	TGCGCCAGCAGCCAAGAGGGGACGGATTTTAATGAGCAGTTCTTC	CASSQEGTDFNEQFF
TRBV14	TRBJ1-3	TRBD1	.	TGTGCCAGCAGCCTCCACTCACCGGGACAGGGCGGAAACACCATATATTTT	CASSLHSPGQGGNTIYF
TRBV5-1	TRBJ1-5	.	.	TGCGCCAGCAGCCTAGGGGACAATCAGCCCCAGCATTTT	CASSLGDNQPQHF
TRBV27	TRBJ2-1	TRBD1	.	TGTGCCAGCAGTGGGACAGTTTACAATGAGCAGTTCTTC	CASSGTVYNEQFF
TRBV4-1	TRBJ1-4	.	.	TGCGCCAGCAGCCAAGTGGCCCCCCGTGAAAAACTGTTTTTT	CASSQVAPREKLFF
TRBV10-3	TRBJ1-2	.	.	TGTGCCATCCAACTCGTCCCCGGAGACGGCTACACCTTC	CAIQLVPGDGYTF
TRBV4-3	TRBJ2-2	.	.	TGCGCCAGCAGCCAAGAACTAGCAGGTGCCGGGGAGCTGTTTTTT	CASSQELAGAGELFF
TRBV6-1	TRBJ2-6	.	.	TGTGCCAGCAGTGAACAGGTTGGGGCCAACGTCCTGACTTTC	CASSEQVGANVLTF
TRBV5-1	TRBJ2-7	.	.	TGCGCCAGCAGCTCCCGGGGGTTCGGATACGAGCAGTACTTC	CASSSRGFGYEQYF
TRBV18	TRBJ2-3	TRBD1	few	TGTGCCAGCTCAGCTACGACAGGGGGCGGGACAGATACGCAGTATTTT	CASSATTGGGTDTQYF
TRBV5-4	TRBJ2-7	TRBD1	.	TGTGCCAGCAGCTGGACGACAGGGAGCTCCTACGAGCAGTACTTC	CASSWTTGSSYEQYF
TRBV29-1	TRBJ2-3	.	.	TGCAGCGTTAAGCGGCTGTATCGGACATCAGATACGCAGTATTTT	CSVKRLYRTSDTQYF
TRBV7-2	TRBJ2-2	.	.	TGTGCCAGCAGCTTGTTCAACAGCGCGAACACCGGGGAGCTGTTTTTT	CASSLFNSANTGELFF
TRBV29-1	TRBJ2-1	.	.	TGCAGCGTCGTGAACAGGGAGACCAATGAGCAGTTCTTC	CSVVNRETNEQFF